The present entry profiles one TCR beta chain with its context. Its antigen specificity is not known. No much larger clone is present one base from it, and per-base qualities are unavailable. This specimen comes from a study of regulatory T cells in long-lasting Graves disease (dated by TCRdb to the early 2020s). Broadly, across the study: To count as having persistent Graves' disease, a patient had to have received antithyroid drug treatment for over 5 years with TSH receptor autoantibodies remaining persistently positive. Persistent Graves' disease patients were compared with newly diagnosed Graves' disease patients by peripheral blood TCR sequencing and RNA sequencing. The study was registered as a clinical trial and conducted in China. A total of about 35 samples underwent TCR sequencing, from about 13 patients with persistent Graves' disease and roughly 20 patients with newly diagnosed Graves' disease. On average, persistent Graves' disease patients in the clinical cohort had been on antithyroid drugs for about 10.3 years.

The CDR3 spans 15 residues, from the cysteine through the phenylalanine. Left in the record is the CDR3 DNA by itself, 45 bases read in frame from the first base. Per the germline V gene, SGHTA is the CDR1 and FQGTGA is the CDR2. Between the V and J ends, shortened by 5 bases and 4 bases respectively, the junction contains 17 bases. The time point tag for this specimen amounts to: persistent/refractory GD, antithyroid drugs over 5 years with positive TRAb. For both TCR sequencing and RNA sequencing, RNA was extracted from PBMCs using TRIzol. Graves' disease was diagnosed according to American Thyroid Association guidelines. Recruitment of patients was carried out at an endocrinology department in Xi'an, China. Each patient gave 7 to 9.5 milliliters of peripheral blood, collected in an EDTA anticoagulant tube. PBMCs were isolated by Ficoll Paque Plus density gradient separation without further T cell sorting. An Agilent 2100 Bioanalyzer and agarose gel were used to check RNA quality, and a NanoDrop 2000 was used to measure RNA concentration.

The research as a whole found: Only peripheral blood was studied, because thyroid tissue, the primary lesion, was inaccessible. The authors noted that the small sample size was a limitation that may lower accuracy. TRBV28, TRBJ1-2 and TRBJ2-5 were preferentially used in persistent disease, while TRBV20-1 and TRBJ2-1 were favored in newly diagnosed disease. Persistent Graves' disease patients showed lower TCR Shannon entropy and fewer highly expanded clones than newly diagnosed patients, suggesting clonal expansion. Sequencing and analysis were limited to the TCR beta chain. More public clonotypes were shared among persistent patients (more than 2,500) than among newly diagnosed patients (approximately 930).

Library construction relied on multiplex PCR. Sequencer: Illumina HiSeq 4000. iRepertoire HTBI primers and Arm-PCR amplification of CDR3 regions were used to construct TCR beta libraries. Before sequencing, the PCR products went through gel purification. The study's processing was this. Gene usage analysis of CDR3 amino acid clonotypes relied on the 55 to 80 TRBV and about 13 TRBJ segments identified across samples. Filtered high-quality paired reads were merged into contigs using COPE and FqMerger. BLAST was used to align contigs to IMGT TRBV, TRBD and TRBJ reference genes, with CDR3 defined following IMGT. Any clonotype with a frequency above 0.1% was classified as a highly expanded clone. Shannon entropy was used to measure repertoire diversity, and the Gini coefficient was used to measure V-J evenness. A clonotype found in more than one individual was treated as public. Using fastp trimming at Q25 and MiXCR clonotype assembly, TCRdb reanalyzed the public sequencing data and kept in-frame beta chains. Under each unique CDR3 protein, matching rows form one entry showing the most common genes and DNA. The authors' filters were not applied to this entry. Recorded for this sample are about 460,000 distinct CDR3 sequences; 20% to 25% of them occurred a single time. About 12% of the sample is taken by the ten largest.

The sample consisted of peripheral blood mononuclear cells (PBMCs), taken when the disease was refractory, from a patient treated with antithyroid drugs. This TCR was sampled from a female donor with Graves disease. The V and J segments used are TRBV7-3 and TRBJ2-5; the D gene is perhaps TRBD1 or TRBD2, each of them matching over 5 bases. The CDR3 reads as follows: CASSPHGTGLETQYF. The bases are TGTGCCAGCAGCCCCCATGGGACGGGGTTAGAGACCCAGTACTTC.